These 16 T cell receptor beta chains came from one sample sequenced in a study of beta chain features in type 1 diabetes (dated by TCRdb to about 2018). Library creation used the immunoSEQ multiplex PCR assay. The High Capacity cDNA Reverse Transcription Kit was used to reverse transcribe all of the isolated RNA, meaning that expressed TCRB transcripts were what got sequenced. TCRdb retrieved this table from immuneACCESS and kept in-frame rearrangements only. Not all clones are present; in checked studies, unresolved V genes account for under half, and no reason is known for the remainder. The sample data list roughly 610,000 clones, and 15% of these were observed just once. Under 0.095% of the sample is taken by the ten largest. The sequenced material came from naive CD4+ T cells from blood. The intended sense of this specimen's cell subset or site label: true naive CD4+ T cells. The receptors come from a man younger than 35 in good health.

CDR3 sequence: CSVAGTGEQPQHF. Written as DNA, the CDR3 is TGCAGCGTTGCCGGGACAGGGGAACAGCCCCAGCATTTT. V usage is TRBV29-1 and J usage is TRBJ1-5, with TRBD1 matching 10 bases. Unmatched junction bases numbered 4, after V lost 4 bases and J lost 7 bases. The CDR3 extends over 13 amino acids. CDR1 is SQVTM, CDR2 ANQGSEA, per germline.

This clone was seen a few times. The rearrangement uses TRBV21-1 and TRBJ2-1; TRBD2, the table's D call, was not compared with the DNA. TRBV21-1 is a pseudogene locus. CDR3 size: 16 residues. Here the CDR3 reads CASSKGPTPKAGEQFF. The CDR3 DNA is TGTGCCAGCAGCAAAGGCCCCACTCCCAAAGCGGGTGAGCAGTTCTTC.

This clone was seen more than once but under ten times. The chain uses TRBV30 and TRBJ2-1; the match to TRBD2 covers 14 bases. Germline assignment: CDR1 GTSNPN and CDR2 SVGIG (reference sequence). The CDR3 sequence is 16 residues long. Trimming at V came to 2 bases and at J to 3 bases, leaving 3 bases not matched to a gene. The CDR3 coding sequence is TGTGCCTGGAGTCAGACTAGCGGGGGGGTCTACAATGAGCAGTTCTTC. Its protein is CAWSQTSGGVYNEQFF.

CDR3 sequence (DNA): TGTGCCGGTTTATGTTTTCAGGGCCTGAAGGCCCAGCATTTT. Translating it yields CAGLCFQGLKAQHF. The chain combines TRBV6-6 with TRBJ1-5; a possible D gene is TRBD1 (5 bases). The CDR3 runs 14 residues. The germline CDR1 and CDR2 sequences are MNHNY and SVGAGI (reference sequence). With 11 bases removed from V and 11 bases from J, the gap between germline ends came to 25 bases.

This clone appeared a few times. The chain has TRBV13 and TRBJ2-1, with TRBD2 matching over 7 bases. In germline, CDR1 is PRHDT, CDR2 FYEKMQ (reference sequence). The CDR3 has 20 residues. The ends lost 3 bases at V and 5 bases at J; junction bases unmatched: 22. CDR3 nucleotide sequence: TGTGCCAGCAGCTTTCTATGGGAAACCCTCAGCGGGATCTCTCACAATGAGCAGTTCTTC. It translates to CASSFLWETLSGISHNEQFF.

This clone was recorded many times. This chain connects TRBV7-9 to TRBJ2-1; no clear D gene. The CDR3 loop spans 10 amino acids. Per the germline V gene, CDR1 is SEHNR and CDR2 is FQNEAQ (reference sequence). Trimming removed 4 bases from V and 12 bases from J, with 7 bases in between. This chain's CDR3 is CASSSSGQFF. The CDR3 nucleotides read TGTGCCAGCAGCTCCTCTGGGCAGTTCTTC.

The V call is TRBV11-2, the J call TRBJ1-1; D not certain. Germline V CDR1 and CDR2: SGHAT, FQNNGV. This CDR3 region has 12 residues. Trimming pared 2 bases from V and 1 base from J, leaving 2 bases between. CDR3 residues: CASSLRNTEAFF. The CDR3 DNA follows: TGTGCCAGCAGCTTAAGGAACACTGAAGCTTTCTTT. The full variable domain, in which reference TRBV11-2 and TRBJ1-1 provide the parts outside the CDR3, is EAGVAQSPRYKIIEKRQSVAFWCNPISGHATLYWYQQILGQGPKLLIQFQNNGVVDDSQLPKDRFSAERLKGVDSTLKIQPAKLEDSAVYLCASSLRNTEAFFGQGTRLTVV.

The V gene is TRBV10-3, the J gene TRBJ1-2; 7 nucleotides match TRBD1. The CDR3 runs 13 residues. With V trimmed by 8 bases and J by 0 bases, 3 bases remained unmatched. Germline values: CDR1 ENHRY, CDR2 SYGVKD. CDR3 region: CAIEQGTNYGYTF. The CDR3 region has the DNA TGTGCCATCGAACAGGGGACTAACTATGGCTACACCTTC.

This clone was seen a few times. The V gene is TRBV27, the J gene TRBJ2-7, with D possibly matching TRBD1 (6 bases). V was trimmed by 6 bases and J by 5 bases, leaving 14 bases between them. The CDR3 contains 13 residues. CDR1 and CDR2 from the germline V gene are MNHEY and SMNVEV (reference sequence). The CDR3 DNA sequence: TGTGCCAGCAGGCCCGCAGGGGCCCACGAGCAGTACTTC. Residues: CASRPAGAHEQYF.

The CDR3 nucleotides are TGTGCCAGCAGCTTAGAGGGTGGGGCTGCTACGCAGTATTTT. Its protein is CASSLEGGAATQYF. J is TRBJ2-3 and V is TRBV7-9; maybe TRBD1 (5 bases). V was clipped by 1 base and J by 8 bases, with 13 bases between them. Germline V gene sequence: CDR1 SEHNR, CDR2 FQNEAQ (reference sequence). The CDR3 sequence is 14 residues long.

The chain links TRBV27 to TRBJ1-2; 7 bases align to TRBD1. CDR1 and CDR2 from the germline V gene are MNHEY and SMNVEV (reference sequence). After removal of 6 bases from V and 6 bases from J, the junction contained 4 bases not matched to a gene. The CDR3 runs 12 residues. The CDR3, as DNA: TGTGCCAGCAGACAGGGGTTAGATGGCTACACCTTC. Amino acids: CASRQGLDGYTF.

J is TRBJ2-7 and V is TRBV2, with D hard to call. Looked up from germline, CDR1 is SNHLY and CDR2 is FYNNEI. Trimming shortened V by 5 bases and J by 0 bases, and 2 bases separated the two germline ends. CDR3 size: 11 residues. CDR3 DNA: TGTGCCAGCAGTCTCTCCTACGAGCAGTACTTC. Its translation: CASSLSYEQYF.

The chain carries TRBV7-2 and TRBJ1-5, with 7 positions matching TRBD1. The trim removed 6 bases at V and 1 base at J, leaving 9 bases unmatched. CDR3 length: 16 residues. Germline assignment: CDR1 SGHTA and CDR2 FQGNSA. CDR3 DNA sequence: TGTGCCAGCAGTCCGCCGGGACAGAGAAGCAATCAGCCCCAGCATTTT. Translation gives CASSPPGQRSNQPQHF.

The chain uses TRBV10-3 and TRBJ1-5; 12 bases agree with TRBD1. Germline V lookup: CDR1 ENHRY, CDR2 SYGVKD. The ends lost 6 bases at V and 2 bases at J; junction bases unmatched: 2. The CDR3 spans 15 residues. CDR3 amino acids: CAIRGQGAGNQPQHF. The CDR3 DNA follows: TGTGCCATCAGGGGACAGGGGGCTGGCAATCAGCCCCAGCATTTT.

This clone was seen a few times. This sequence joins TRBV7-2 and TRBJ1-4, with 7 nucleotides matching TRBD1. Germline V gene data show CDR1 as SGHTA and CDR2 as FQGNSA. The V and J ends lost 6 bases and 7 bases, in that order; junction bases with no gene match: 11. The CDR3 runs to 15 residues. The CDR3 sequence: CASRLRQGLREKLFF. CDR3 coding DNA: TGTGCCAGCAGGCTTAGACAGGGCCTTCGTGAAAAACTGTTTTTT.

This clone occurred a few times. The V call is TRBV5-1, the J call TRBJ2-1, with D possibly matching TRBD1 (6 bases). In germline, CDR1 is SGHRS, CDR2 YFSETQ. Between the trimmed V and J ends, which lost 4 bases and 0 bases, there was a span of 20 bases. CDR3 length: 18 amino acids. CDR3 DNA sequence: TGCGCCAGCAGCCCCCAAACGTGGGGGCTCGGCTCCTACAATGAGCAGTTCTTC. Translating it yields CASSPQTWGLGSYNEQFF. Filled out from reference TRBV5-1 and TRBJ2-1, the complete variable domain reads KAGVTQTPRYLIKTRGQQVTLSCSPISGHRSVSWYQQTPGQGLQFLFEYFSETQRNKGNFPGRFSGRQFSNSRSEMNVSTLELGDSALYLCASSPQTWGLGSYNEQFFGPGTRLTVL.